What follows are 5 T cell receptor beta chains derived from one specimen sequenced in a study of blood T cell repertoires in COVID-19. Libraries were prepared by immunoSEQ multiplex PCR; TCRdb keeps only in-frame clonotypes and omits some of them. The sample carries some 120,000 clones, about 87% recorded once. The sequenced sample was peripheral blood. The receptors were sampled from an older woman with acute or convalescent COVID-19.

The rearrangement uses TRBV10-1 and TRBJ1-1; D remains ambiguous. Germline-derived CDR1 and CDR2 are WNHNN and SYGVQD (reference sequence). The V and J ends lost 6 bases and 3 bases respectively, with 14 bases between them. The CDR3 covers 14 residues. CDR3 bases: TGCGCCAGCAGGCCCGGGGAGCACCACACTGAAGCTTTCTTT. This encodes CASRPGEHHTEAFF.

The chain links TRBV5-1 to TRBJ2-2; the D gene is possibly TRBD1 (5 bases). CDR1 and CDR2 (germline): SGHRS, YFSETQ. V was cut by 3 bases and J by 1 base, with 7 bases left in between. The CDR3 contains 14 residues. The CDR3 nucleotides read TGCGCCAGCAGCTCGCAGGGGAACACCGGGGAGCTGTTTTTT. It codes for CASSSQGNTGELFF.

The gene calls are TRBV6-1 and TRBJ1-6; D is perhaps TRBD1 (6 bases). Trimming took off 3 bases at V and 14 bases at J, with 17 bases between the two ends. This CDR3 region has 14 residues. The germline gives CDR1 MNHNS, CDR2 SASEGT. CDR3 region: CASSDNSRGVALHF. The CDR3 nucleotides are TGTGCCAGCAGTGATAACTCCAGGGGAGTTGCCCTCCACTTT.

V and J are TRBV2 and TRBJ1-5; D not certain. V lost 0 bases and J 4 bases, leaving 22 bases between the germline ends. This CDR3 region has 19 residues. Germline CDR1 SNHLY, CDR2 FYNNEI. CDR3 amino acids: CASSEALLGGSDGNQPQHF. The CDR3 DNA reads as TGTGCCAGCAGTGAAGCGCTTTTAGGAGGATCCGACGGGAATCAGCCCCAGCATTTT.

The V call is TRBV13, the J call TRBJ1-1; a weak D match, TRBD1 (5 bases). The CDR3 consists of 14 residues. Germline V lookup: CDR1 PRHDT, CDR2 FYEKMQ (reference sequence). Between the trimmed V and J ends, which lost 4 bases and 6 bases, there was a span of 15 bases. CDR3 loop: CASSSADRGAEAFF. The CDR3 bases are TGTGCCAGCAGCTCGGCCGATCGGGGGGCTGAAGCTTTCTTT.